The 22 T cell receptor beta chains given below trace back to one sample, sequenced in a study of T-cell reconstitution after alpha-beta-depleted transplantation in children. Molecular barcoding with unique molecular identifiers was used for the TCRbeta library. TCRdb fed the PCR reads into MiXCR, producing one record per CDR3 protein. The sample contains roughly 670,000 distinct CDR3 sequences, around 13% of which appear only once. The starting material was PBMCs, obtained before TCRalphabeta/CD19-depleted stem cell transplant. Receptor source: a girl aged 2 to 9 with congenital amegakaryocytic thrombocytopenia, due to receive a stem cell transplant.

The V call is TRBV5-1, the J call TRBJ1-1; D call uncertain. In germline, CDR1 is SGHRS, CDR2 YFSETQ. The CDR3 is 15 amino acids. Deletions cut 1 base from V and 1 base from J, with 11 bases between. The CDR3 DNA is TGCGCCAGCAGCTTGTTCCTTTGGGGGAACACTGAAGCTTTCTTT. This translates into CASSLFLWGNTEAFF.

This clonotype has just a few counts. The V gene is TRBV27, the J gene TRBJ2-5; D is possibly TRBD1 or TRBD2 (5 bases each). The V and J ends lost 6 bases and 5 bases respectively, with 16 bases between them. Germline CDR1 and CDR2: MNHEY and SMNVEV (reference sequence). The CDR3 is made up of 14 amino acids. The CDR3 DNA is TGTGCCAGCAGCCACAACGAGGGGTCGGAGACCCAGTACTTC. Its translation: CASSHNEGSETQYF.

This clonotype was found many times. The chain couples TRBV10-3 to TRBJ1-1; D possibly corresponds to TRBD1 (5 bases). With 8 bases removed from V and 4 bases from J, the gap between germline ends came to 14 bases. This CDR3 comprises 13 residues. CDR1 is ENHRY and CDR2 is SYGVKD in the germline V gene. This CDR3 is CAIWDGPGTEAFF. The CDR3 nucleotides are TGTGCCATCTGGGACGGTCCTGGCACTGAAGCTTTCTTT.

This clonotype was counted many times. The chain employs TRBV6-6 and TRBJ2-3; 14 bases agree with TRBD2. Germline CDR1 reads MNHNY; CDR2 reads SVGAGI (reference sequence). V was pared by 5 bases and J by 0 bases, with 7 bases of the junction left unmatched. The CDR3 is made up of 18 amino acids. CDR3 coding DNA: TGTGCCAGCAGTCTCGGACTAGCGGGAGGTGCGAGCACAGATACGCAGTATTTT. Protein: CASSLGLAGGASTDTQYF.

This clonotype was observed a few times. The chain employs TRBV5-1 and TRBJ2-1, with D possibly TRBD2 on 5 matching bases. V lost 0 bases and J 0 bases, leaving 13 bases between the germline ends. Germline-derived CDR1 and CDR2 are SGHRS and YFSETQ. The CDR3 extends over 17 amino acids. The CDR3 DNA reads TGCGCCAGCAGCTTGGAACGCGGCAGCGGCTCCTACAATGAGCAGTTCTTC. Protein product: CASSLERGSGSYNEQFF.

The rearrangement links TRBV12-3 or TRBV12-4 to TRBJ1-1; perhaps TRBD1 as D (5 bases). V gave up 7 bases and J gave up 7 bases, with 22 bases separating them. This CDR3 comprises 15 residues. The CDR3 loop reads CASNHQPGRGSEAFF. The CDR3 coding sequence is TGTGCCAGCAATCACCAGCCAGGGCGCGGTAGTGAAGCTTTCTTT.

This clonotype was counted only a few times. The J gene is TRBJ2-1, the V gene TRBV5-5; 7 bases are shared with TRBD1. Looked up from germline, CDR1 is SGHKS and CDR2 is YYEKEE (reference sequence). V was clipped by 4 bases and J by 4 bases; unmatched bases: 11. CDR3 length: 16 residues. CDR3 loop: CASSERQGMLYNEQFF. CDR3 sequence (DNA): TGTGCCAGCAGCGAGAGACAGGGCATGCTTTACAATGAGCAGTTCTTC.

DNA of the CDR3: TGTGCCACAGGAGCGGGAGTAACCTACGAGCAGTACTTC. Translated: CATGAGVTYEQYF. The V gene is TRBV10-3, the J gene TRBJ2-7; 8 nucleotides align to TRBD2. The junction had 7 bases not matched to a gene; V was cut back by 10 bases and J by 2 bases. Germline loops: CDR1 ENHRY, CDR2 SYGVKD. This CDR3 comprises 13 residues.

This clonotype has a handful of counts. The rearrangement joins TRBV7-9 to TRBJ2-2, with D possibly TRBD2 on 5 matching bases. CDR1 is SEHNR, CDR2 FQNEAQ, per germline (reference sequence). The CDR3 extends over 17 amino acids. V dropped 5 bases and J dropped 0 bases, with 16 bases sitting between them. CDR3 DNA sequence: TGTGCCAGCAGCCCTAGAGTGAGCGGATCGAACACCGGGGAGCTGTTTTTT. This translates into CASSPRVSGSNTGELFF.

In this sample, this clonotype turned up once. This may come from a read error, since a much larger clone is one base off. The J gene is TRBJ1-2, the V gene TRBV12-3 or TRBV12-4; tentatively, D is TRBD1 (6 bases). This CDR3 is built from 13 residues. The germline V and J ends were trimmed by 3 bases and 6 bases, with 11 bases remaining between them. CDR3 nucleotides: TGTGCCAGCAGTTTTAACAGGGCACATGGCTACACCTTC. It codes for CASSFNRAHGYTF.

This clonotype was counted between two and nine times. The chain recombines TRBV5-1 with TRBJ2-1, with D perhaps matching TRBD1 or TRBD2 (5 bases each). Germline values: CDR1 SGHRS, CDR2 YFSETQ. CDR3 length equals 15 residues. Trimming removed 6 bases at V and 4 bases at J, with 17 bases between. The chain's CDR3 is CASTLQGPSYNEQFF. The CDR3 bases are TGCGCCAGCACCCTCCAGGGACCATCTTACAATGAGCAGTTCTTC.

The sample holds many counts of this clonotype. This chain connects TRBV6-1 to TRBJ2-2; TRBD2 matches 8 bases. The V segment lost 10 bases and the J segment 2 bases; nucleotides outside the gene matches: 6. CDR1 is MNHNS and CDR2 is SASEGT in the germline V gene. The CDR3 loop spans 14 amino acids. The CDR3 sequence is CATAAGENTGELFF. The CDR3 nucleotides are TGTGCCACCGCAGCGGGAGAAAACACCGGGGAGCTGTTTTTT.

In regard to this clonotype: Because the CDR3 is missing its conserved closing phenylalanine or tryptophan, this is likely a read error. The CDR3 nucleotides are TGCGCCAGCAGCAGAGGCCCCAACACTGAAGCTTTCCTT. Translated: CASSRGPNTEAFL. The chain is built from TRBV5-1 and TRBJ1-1; unclear D gene. The length of the CDR3 is 13 residues. The germline gives CDR1 SGHRS, CDR2 YFSETQ. The V end lost 4 bases, the J end lost 2 bases, and 9 bases lay between the germline ends.

This clonotype has just one count. One junction end disagrees with the germline gene, perhaps due to a read error. The gene calls are TRBV24-1 and TRBJ2-2; 15 positions match TRBD2. The CDR3 is 21 residues long. Germline V gives CDR1 KGHDR, CDR2 SFDVKD. CDR3: CAASDSPTRTSGRATTGELFF. CDR3 nucleotide sequence: TGTGCCGCCAGTGATTCCCCGACTCGGACTAGCGGGAGGGCCACCACCGGGGAGCTGTTTTTT.

This clonotype was picked up many times. CDR3 loop: CASGSAGLAGGYNEQFF. The CDR3 DNA reads as TGTGCTAGTGGTTCGGCGGGACTAGCGGGAGGTTACAATGAGCAGTTCTTC. This sequence joins TRBV12-5 and TRBJ2-1; 15 bases fit TRBD2. The CDR3 loop spans 17 amino acids. In germline, CDR1 is LGHNT, CDR2 FRNRAP. V lost 4 bases and J lost 4; bases outside the gene matches: 5.

This clonotype showed up just a few times. The rearrangement joins TRBV7-8 to TRBJ1-1; D ambiguous. Trimming stripped 5 bases from V and 2 bases from J, with 15 bases between. Germline V gene lookup returns CDR1 SGHVS and CDR2 FQNEAQ. The CDR3 has 15 amino acids. Written as DNA, the CDR3 is TGTGCCAGCAGCAAGGGTCCTACCTTTAACACTGAAGCTTTCTTT. Translating gives CASSKGPTFNTEAFF.

This clonotype was counted between two and nine times. An end of the junction differs from the germline gene, which may be a read error. The gene calls are TRBV6-4 and TRBJ2-5, with D possibly being TRBD2 (6 bases). The V gene's germline CDR1 is MRHNA and CDR2 SNTAGT. The CDR3 runs 14 residues. CDR3 amino acids: CASSSSADHETQYF. CDR3 DNA sequence: TGTGCCAGCAGTTCTAGCGCCGACCATGAGACCCAGTACTTC.

The chain carries TRBV20-1 and TRBJ2-7; D unresolved. Trimming took 3 bases from V and 3 from J, leaving 15 bases between them. CDR1 and CDR2 (germline): DFQATT, SNEGSKA (reference sequence). The CDR3 covers 14 residues. CDR3: CSASRRTFNYEQYF. In DNA, the CDR3 is TGCAGTGCTAGCCGGCGAACATTTAACTACGAGCAGTACTTC.

This clonotype has a count of ten or more. The rearrangement joins TRBV20-1 to TRBJ2-1; D call uncertain. The CDR3 is made up of 14 amino acids. V was clipped by 8 bases and J by 0 bases, with 14 bases between them. From germline, CDR1 is DFQATT and CDR2 SNEGSKA (reference sequence). CDR3: CSSIELSSYNEQFF. The CDR3 nucleotides are TGCAGTTCCATCGAACTTAGCTCCTACAATGAGCAGTTCTTC.

This clonotype showed up many times. The chain links TRBV6-5 to TRBJ2-1, with TRBD2 matching 11 bases. CDR1 is MNHEY and CDR2 is SVGAGI in the germline V gene. There are 17 residues in the CDR3. Losses at the gene ends were 0 bases for V and 5 bases for J; bases not matched to a gene: 6. The CDR3 loop is CASSYSFTSGRNNEQFF. In DNA form, the CDR3 reads TGTGCCAGCAGTTACTCCTTCACTAGCGGGAGAAACAATGAGCAGTTCTTC.

The table lists this clonotype with many counts. This chain connects TRBV12-3 or TRBV12-4 to TRBJ2-2, with D unclear. The CDR3 is made up of 15 amino acids. V lost 4 bases and J 1 base, leaving 10 bases between the germline ends. CDR3 protein: CASSWTEMNTGELFF. The CDR3 nucleotides are TGTGCCAGCAGTTGGACGGAAATGAACACCGGGGAGCTGTTTTTT.

This clonotype was seen repeatedly, ten times or more. The V call is TRBV5-6, the J call TRBJ2-7; D might be TRBD1 (6 bases). V was cut by 3 bases and J by 1 base, with 8 bases left in between. The CDR3 has 13 residues. Germline V gene sequence: CDR1 SGHDT, CDR2 YYEEEE. The CDR3 DNA follows: TGTGCCAGCAGCTGGGGGACATCCTACGAGCAGTACTTC. This gives the protein CASSWGTSYEQYF. Using reference TRBV5-6 and TRBJ2-7 for the parts outside the CDR3, the full variable domain is DAGVTQSPTHLIKTRGQQVTLRCSPKSGHDTVSWYQQALGQGPQFIFQYYEEEERQRGNFPDRFSGHQFPNYSSELNVNALLLGDSALYLCASSWGTSYEQYFGPGTRLTVT.